This TCR beta chain was obtained from a study of response to subunit inactivated influenza vaccine. This clonotype was seen a handful of times. Its antigen is as yet unknown. TCRdb passed the RT-PCR reads through MiXCR, listing each CDR3 protein once. The profile shows 630,000 or so distinct CDR3 sequences, around a sixth of them singletons. The CDR3 has 14 residues. The V end was cut by 6 bases, the J end by 4 bases, with 15 bases between. Study-wide findings and caveats: Each seasonal influenza vaccination recruits few new T cells, the authors suggested.

The rearrangement uses TRBV12-3 or TRBV12-4 and TRBJ2-5, with D perhaps TRBD1 (6 bases). This specimen consisted of PBMCs from blood, obtained roughly 12 days after vaccination. The clonotype was recovered from a man in his fifties or sixties who received an inactivated influenza vaccine. The CDR3: CASSFDRRVETQYF. In DNA, the CDR3 is TGTGCCAGCAGCTTTGACAGGAGAGTAGAGACCCAGTACTTC.